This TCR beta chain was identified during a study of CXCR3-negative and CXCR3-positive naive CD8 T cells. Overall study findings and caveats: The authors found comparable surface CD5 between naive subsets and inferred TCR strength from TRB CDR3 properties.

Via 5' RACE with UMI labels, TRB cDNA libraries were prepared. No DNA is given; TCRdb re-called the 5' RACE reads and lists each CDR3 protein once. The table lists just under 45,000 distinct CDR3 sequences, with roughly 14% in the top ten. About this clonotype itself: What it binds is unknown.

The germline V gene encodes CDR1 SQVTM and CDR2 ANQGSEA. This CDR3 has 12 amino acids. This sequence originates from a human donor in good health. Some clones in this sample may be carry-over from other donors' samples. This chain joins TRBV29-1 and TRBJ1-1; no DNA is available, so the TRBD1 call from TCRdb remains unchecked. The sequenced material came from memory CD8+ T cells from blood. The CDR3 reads CSALGLNTEAFF. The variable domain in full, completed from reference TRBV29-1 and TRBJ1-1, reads SAVISQKPSRDICQRGTSLTIQCQVDSQVTMMFWYRQQPGQSLTLIATANQGSEATYESGFVIDKFPISRPNLTFSTLTVSNMSPEDSSIYLCSALGLNTEAFFGQGTRLTVV.